Listed below are T cell receptor beta chains from one sample, sequenced in a study of CD8 T cells in ankylosing spondylitis. TCRdb re-derived calls from the 5' RACE reads in MiXCR, one entry per CDR3 protein. The sample records around 770,000 distinct CDR3 sequences, under 20% being singletons. Sequenced material: blood, either unsorted or a sorted T cell fraction (not recorded which). The receptors here all came from a male donor with ankylosing spondylitis. CDR3s include the opening cysteine and the closing phenylalanine or tryptophan. Each record gives: J gene, V gene, CDR3 protein.

J: TRBJ2-2; V: TRBV6-1; CDR3: CASASYGGGDTGELFF
J: TRBJ2-1; V: TRBV7-9; CDR3: CASSLAITSRHEQFF
J: TRBJ1-4; V: TRBV20-1; CDR3: CSARDGLAGEKLFF
J: TRBJ2-7; V: TRBV5-5; CDR3: CASSFNRGGLGEQYF
J: TRBJ1-5; V: TRBV6-1; CDR3: CASRPLTGDGNQPQHF
J: TRBJ1-1; V: TRBV7-2; CDR3: CASTLIRGKSGTEAFF
J: TRBJ1-3; V: TRBV7-2; CDR3: CASSFGVSSGNTIYF
J: TRBJ1-4; V: TRBV12-3/TRBV12-4; CDR3: CASSSGRGEANEKLFF
J: TRBJ2-5; V: TRBV20-1; CDR3: CSAPLAGGLETQYF
J: TRBJ1-4; V: TRBV12-3/TRBV12-4; CDR3: CASSSGQMNEKLFF
J: TRBJ1-4; V: TRBV12-3/TRBV12-4; CDR3: CASSPAPGQGNEKLFF
J: TRBJ1-2; V: TRBV29-1; CDR3: CSVDTGTGPNYGYTF
J: TRBJ2-7; V: TRBV13; CDR3: CASRSRDRGSYEQYF
J: TRBJ1-5; V: TRBV2; CDR3: CASSAGGGGQPQHF
J: TRBJ2-7; V: TRBV7-8; CDR3: CASSHRVISYEQYF
J: TRBJ2-5; V: TRBV7-9; CDR3: CASSSLGVAQYF
J: TRBJ2-3; V: TRBV20-1; CDR3: CSAQGLASTDTQYF
J: TRBJ1-1; V: TRBV28; CDR3: CASSGVTEAFF
J: TRBJ1-5; V: TRBV2; CDR3: CASRTGLSNQPQHF
J: TRBJ2-1; V: TRBV2; CDR3: CASVGAEDNEQFF
J: TRBJ1-6; V: TRBV6-4; CDR3: CASRTDSSYNSPLHF
J: TRBJ1-1; V: TRBV4-1; CDR3: CASSPRVGDTEAFF
J: TRBJ2-7; V: TRBV11-2; CDR3: CASSPWTSRGAYEQYF
J: TRBJ2-7; V: TRBV7-9; CDR3: CASSLPQGEVSYEQYF
J: TRBJ2-1; V: TRBV20-1; CDR3: CRPAPLAGGPRWAEQFF
J: TRBJ1-2; V: TRBV5-1; CDR3: CASSLGLDSLWSYTF
J: TRBJ1-2; V: TRBV6-1; CDR3: CASRRQGNYGYTF
J: TRBJ1-3; V: TRBV5-5; CDR3: CASSRTGIQLSGNTIYF
J: TRBJ2-3; V: TRBV30; CDR3: CAWSVEDRGRDTQYF
J: TRBJ2-1; V: TRBV5-1; CDR3: CASSLRGTQADEQFF
J: TRBJ1-5; V: TRBV6-1; CDR3: CASSEEIGGNQPQHF
J: TRBJ2-6; V: TRBV6-5; CDR3: CASSYAGGSGANVLTF
J: TRBJ1-4; V: TRBV4-1; CDR3: CASREPGFGEKLFF
J: TRBJ2-7; V: TRBV29-1; CDR3: CSVTRLAGAYEQYF
J: TRBJ2-3; V: TRBV12-3/TRBV12-4; CDR3: CASAAGEGPDTQYF
J: TRBJ2-1; V: TRBV7-8; CDR3: CVSSLSRGLYNEQFF
J: TRBJ1-1; V: TRBV20-1; CDR3: CSARHPGQGESTEAFF
J: TRBJ2-5; V: TRBV7-2; CDR3: CASSSNYGSATQYF
J: TRBJ2-2; V: TRBV12-3/TRBV12-4; CDR3: CASSLGDSNTGELFF
J: TRBJ2-1; V: TRBV9; CDR3: CASTQPGAGDMNEQFF
J: TRBJ2-3; V: TRBV2; CDR3: CASSERGDYDTQYF
J: TRBJ1-6; V: TRBV18; CDR3: CASSRAGGSYNSPLHF
J: TRBJ2-3; V: TRBV5-1; CDR3: CATRPSGDRTDTQYF
J: TRBJ1-1; V: TRBV20-1; CDR3: CSARDPGTGTEAFF
J: TRBJ1-2; V: TRBV7-2; CDR3: CASSRTGGANYGYTF
J: TRBJ2-1; V: TRBV6-2/TRBV6-3; CDR3: CATQDINTYNEQFF
J: TRBJ1-3; V: TRBV14; CDR3: CASSQDNGNTIYF
J: TRBJ2-1; V: TRBV27; CDR3: CASSFRRDRPYNEQFF